The TCR beta chain under discussion was sequenced for a study of radiotherapy plus CTLA-4 blockade in lung cancer. This clone turned up a few times. What it binds is unknown. Germline assignment: CDR1 SGHRS and CDR2 YFSETQ. The CDR3 totals 13 residues. V lost 0 bases to trimming and J lost 6 bases, with 10 bases between them. Treatment of patients with chemo-refractory metastatic non-small-cell lung cancer consisted of focal radiation plus CTLA-4 blockade with ipilimumab. Whole-study results and caveats: Some TCR clones had been derived from tumors. These clones expanded in peripheral blood after radiotherapy plus ipilimumab.

The repertoire was sequenced with immunoSEQ multiplex PCR; TCRdb's copy has only in-frame clones and lacks some. The sample has 62,000 or so clones; around 80% are singletons. This receptor was obtained from a human donor with non-small cell lung cancer who had a complete response to radiotherapy plus ipilimumab. V and J are TRBV5-1 and TRBJ2-7, with D tentatively TRBD2 (6 bases). Sequenced here: peripheral blood, sampled from a patient treated with radiotherapy plus ipilimumab. The CDR3 coding sequence is TGCGCCAGCAGCTTGGAGTGGGGAGGCGAGCAGTACTTC. This translates into CASSLEWGGEQYF.